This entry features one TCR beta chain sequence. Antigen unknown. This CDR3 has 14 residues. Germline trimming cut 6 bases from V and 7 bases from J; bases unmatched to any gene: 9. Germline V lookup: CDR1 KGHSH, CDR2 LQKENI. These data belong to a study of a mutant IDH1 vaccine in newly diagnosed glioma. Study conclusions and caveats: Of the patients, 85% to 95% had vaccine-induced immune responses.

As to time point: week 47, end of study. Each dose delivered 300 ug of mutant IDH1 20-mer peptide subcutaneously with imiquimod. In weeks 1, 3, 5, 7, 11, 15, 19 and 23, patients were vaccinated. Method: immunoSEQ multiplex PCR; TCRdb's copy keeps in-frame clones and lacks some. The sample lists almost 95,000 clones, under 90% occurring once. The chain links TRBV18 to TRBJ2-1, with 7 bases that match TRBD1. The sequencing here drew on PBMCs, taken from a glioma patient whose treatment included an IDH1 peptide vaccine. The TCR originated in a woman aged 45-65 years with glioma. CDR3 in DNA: TGTGCCAGCTCCCGACAGGGTGATGTGAATGAGCAGTTCTTC. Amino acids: CASSRQGDVNEQFF.